These T cell receptor beta chains were read from a single sample in a study of blood T cell repertoires in COVID-19. The assay was immunoSEQ multiplex PCR, and TCRdb's table has in-frame clones only and misses some. The sample lists 300,000 to 400,000 clones, 88% seen once, with 1.2% in the top ten. The specimen was PBMCs or T cells enriched from blood (not recorded which). The receptors come from a woman aged 18-30 years who had recovered from COVID-19. CDR3s include the opening cysteine and the closing phenylalanine or tryptophan. Fields, in order: clone size, D gene, J gene, V gene, CDR3 DNA, CDR3 protein. D genes are given only for firm matches. A row's size may be missing; if present it is once, few, many or a size class.

NA	NA	TRBJ1-5	TRBV6-1	TGTGCCAGCAGTGAAAACACAGCCATAAAGCCCCAGCATTTT	CASSENTAIKPQHF
NA	NA	TRBJ1-3	TRBV9	TGTGCCAGCAGCGTAGAGCTAAGAGCAGGAGGAAACACCATATATTTT	CASSVELRAGGNTIYF
once	NA	TRBJ1-2	TRBV19	TGTGCCAGCCTGTTGTTAGGGGGGGATCTGCATGGCTACACCTTC	CASLLLGGDLHGYTF
NA	TRBD1	TRBJ1-2	TRBV30	TGTGCCTGGAGGATAACAGGGGCAGGAGGCTACACCTTC	CAWRITGAGGYTF
NA	NA	TRBJ2-7	TRBV18	TGTGCCAGCTCACCACCGGCCAGAATCTCCTACGAGCAGTACTTC	CASSPPARISYEQYF
NA	NA	TRBJ2-3	TRBV3-1/TRBV3-2	TGTGCCAGCAGCCAAACCCCCGGGATGCCGCAGTATTTT	CASSQTPGMPQYF
once	NA	TRBJ2-2	TRBV28	TGTGCCAGCAGTTTACGGCCGGGGTTAGCCGGGGAGCTGTTTTTT	CASSLRPGLAGELFF
NA	TRBD1	TRBJ1-2	TRBV14	TGTGCCAGCAGCCTCCGGGACAGGGGCTATGGCTACACCTTC	CASSLRDRGYGYTF
NA	TRBD1	TRBJ2-7	TRBV27	TGTGCCAGCAGTTTATGGACAGGGGGGAAGGAGTACTTC	CASSLWTGGKEYF
NA	NA	TRBJ1-4	TRBV30	TGTGCCTGGGGACAGTCAACTAATGAAAAACTGTTTTTT	CAWGQSTNEKLFF